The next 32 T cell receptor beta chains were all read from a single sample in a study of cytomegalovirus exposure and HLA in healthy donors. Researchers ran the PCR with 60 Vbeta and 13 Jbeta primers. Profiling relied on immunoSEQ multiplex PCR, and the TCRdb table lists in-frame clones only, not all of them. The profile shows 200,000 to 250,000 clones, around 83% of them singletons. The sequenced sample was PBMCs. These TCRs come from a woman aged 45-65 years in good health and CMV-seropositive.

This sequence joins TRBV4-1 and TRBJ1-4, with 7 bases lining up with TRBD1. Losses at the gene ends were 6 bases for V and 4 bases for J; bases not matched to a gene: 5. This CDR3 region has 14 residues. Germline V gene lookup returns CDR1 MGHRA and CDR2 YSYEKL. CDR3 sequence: CASRLGTDNEKLFF. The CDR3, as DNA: TGCGCCAGCAGACTCGGGACAGATAATGAAAAACTGTTTTTT.

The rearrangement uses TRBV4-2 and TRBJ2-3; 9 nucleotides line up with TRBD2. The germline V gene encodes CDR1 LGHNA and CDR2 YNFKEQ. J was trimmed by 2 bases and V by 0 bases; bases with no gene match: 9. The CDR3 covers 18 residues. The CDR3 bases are TGTGCCAGCAGCCAAGAAAAAGATGTAGCGGGGGCCACAGATACGCAGTATTTT. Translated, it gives CASSQEKDVAGATDTQYF.

The CDR3, as DNA: TGTGCCAGCAGTGAAGCGCCGGGACAGGGTAAGCTCGAGCAGTACTTC. Its protein is CASSEAPGQGKLEQYF. This chain connects TRBV6-1 to TRBJ2-7; 9 bases fit TRBD1. The CDR3 spans 16 residues. The V gene end was trimmed by 0 bases and the J gene end by 6 bases; junction bases not matched to a gene: 9. Germline-derived CDR1 and CDR2 are MNHNS and SASEGT.

The CDR3 coding sequence is TGTGCCAGCAGCTTCGGGACTCCACGCTCGGGAAACACCATATATTTT. Translated, it gives CASSFGTPRSGNTIYF. The chain is built from TRBV5-4 and TRBJ1-3, with D maybe TRBD1 (5 bases). This CDR3 region has 16 residues. Trimming stripped 2 bases from V and 4 bases from J, with 16 bases between. Germline loops: CDR1 SGHNT, CDR2 YYREEE (reference sequence).

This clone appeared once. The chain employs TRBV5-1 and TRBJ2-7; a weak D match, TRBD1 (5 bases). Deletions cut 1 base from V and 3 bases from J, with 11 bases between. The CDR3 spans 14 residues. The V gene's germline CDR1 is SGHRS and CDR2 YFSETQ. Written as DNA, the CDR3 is TGCGCCAGCAGCTTGACAGGACCGAACTACGAGCAGTACTTC. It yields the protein CASSLTGPNYEQYF.

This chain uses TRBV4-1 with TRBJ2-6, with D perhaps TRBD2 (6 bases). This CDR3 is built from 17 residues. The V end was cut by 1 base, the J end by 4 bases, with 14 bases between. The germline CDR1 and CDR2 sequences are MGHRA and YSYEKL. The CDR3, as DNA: TGCGCCAGCAGCCAAGTCGGAGGGGCACTCGGGGCCAACGTCCTGACTTTC. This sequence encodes CASSQVGGALGANVLTF.

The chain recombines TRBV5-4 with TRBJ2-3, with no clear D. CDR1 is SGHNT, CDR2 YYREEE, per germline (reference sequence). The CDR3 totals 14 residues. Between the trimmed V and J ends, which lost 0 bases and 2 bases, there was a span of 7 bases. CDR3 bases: TGTGCCAGCAGCTTGGCAGTTTACACAGATACGCAGTATTTT. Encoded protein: CASSLAVYTDTQYF.

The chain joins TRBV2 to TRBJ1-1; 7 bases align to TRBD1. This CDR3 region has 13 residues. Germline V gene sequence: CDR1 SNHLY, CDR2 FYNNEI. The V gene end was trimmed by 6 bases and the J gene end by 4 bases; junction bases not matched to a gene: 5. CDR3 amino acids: CASSATGPTEAFF. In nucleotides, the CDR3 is TGTGCCAGCAGCGCGACAGGGCCCACTGAAGCTTTCTTT. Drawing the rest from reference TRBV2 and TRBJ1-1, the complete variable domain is EPEVTQTPSHQVTQMGQEVILRCVPISNHLYFYWYRQILGQKVEFLVSFYNNEISEKSEIFDDQFSVERPDGSNFTLKIRSTKLEDSAMYFCASSATGPTEAFFGQGTRLTVV.

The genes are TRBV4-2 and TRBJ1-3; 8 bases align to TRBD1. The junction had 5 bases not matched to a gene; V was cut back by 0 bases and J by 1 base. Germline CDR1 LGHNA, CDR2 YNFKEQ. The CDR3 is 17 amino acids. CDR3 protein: CASSQDSRDRSGNTIYF. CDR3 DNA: TGTGCCAGCAGCCAAGATTCACGGGACAGGTCTGGAAACACCATATATTTT.

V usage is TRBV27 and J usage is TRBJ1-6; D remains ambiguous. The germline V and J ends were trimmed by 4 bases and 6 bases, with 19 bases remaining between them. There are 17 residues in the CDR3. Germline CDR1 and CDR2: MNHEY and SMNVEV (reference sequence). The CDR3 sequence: CASSSPAGIVSNSPLHF. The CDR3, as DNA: TGTGCCAGCAGTTCCCCTGCGGGGATTGTGAGTAATTCACCCCTCCACTTT.

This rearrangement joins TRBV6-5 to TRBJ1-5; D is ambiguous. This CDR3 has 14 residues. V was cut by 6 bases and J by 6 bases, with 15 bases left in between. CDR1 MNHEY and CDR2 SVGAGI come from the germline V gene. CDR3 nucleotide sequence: TGTGCCAGCAGCCCGGAGGAATTTCTTCAGCCCCAGCATTTT. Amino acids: CASSPEEFLQPQHF.

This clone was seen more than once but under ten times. CDR3 DNA sequence: TGTGCCAGCAGTGAAGCGGCTAACGGGGGGGCGTGGAATGAGCAGTTCTTC. It is translated as CASSEAANGGAWNEQFF. V and J are TRBV2 and TRBJ2-1; 8 bases agree with TRBD2. With 0 bases clipped from V and 7 bases from J, the junction kept 11 bases outside the gene matches. Germline V lookup: CDR1 SNHLY, CDR2 FYNNEI. This CDR3 is 17 amino acids long.

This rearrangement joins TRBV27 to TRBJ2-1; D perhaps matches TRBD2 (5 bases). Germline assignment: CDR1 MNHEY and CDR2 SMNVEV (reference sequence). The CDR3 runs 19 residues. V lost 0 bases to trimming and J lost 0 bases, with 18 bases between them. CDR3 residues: CASSLSYSTGFYSYNEQFF. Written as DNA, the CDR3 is TGTGCCAGCAGTTTATCGTACTCCACGGGGTTCTACTCCTACAATGAGCAGTTCTTC.

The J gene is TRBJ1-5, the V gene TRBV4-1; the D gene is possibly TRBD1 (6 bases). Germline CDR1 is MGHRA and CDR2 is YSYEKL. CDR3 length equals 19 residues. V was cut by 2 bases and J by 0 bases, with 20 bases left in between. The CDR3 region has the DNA TGCGCCAGCAGCCAATGGGACATCACCGATACGTATAGCAATCAGCCCCAGCATTTT. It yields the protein CASSQWDITDTYSNQPQHF.

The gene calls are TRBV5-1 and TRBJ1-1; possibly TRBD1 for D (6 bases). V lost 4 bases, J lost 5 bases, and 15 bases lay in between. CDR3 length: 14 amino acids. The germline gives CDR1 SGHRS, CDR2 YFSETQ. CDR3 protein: CASSLAGVRTEAFF. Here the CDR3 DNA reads TGCGCCAGCAGCCTCGCAGGGGTTAGGACTGAAGCTTTCTTT.

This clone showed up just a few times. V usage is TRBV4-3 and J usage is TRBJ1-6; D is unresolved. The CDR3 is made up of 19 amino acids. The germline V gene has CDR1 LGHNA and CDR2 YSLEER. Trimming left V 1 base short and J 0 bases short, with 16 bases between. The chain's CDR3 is CASSQGWQFSSSYNSPLHF. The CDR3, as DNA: TGCGCCAGCAGCCAAGGATGGCAGTTCTCAAGCTCCTATAATTCACCCCTCCACTTT.

In nucleotides, the CDR3 is TGTGCCAGCAGTCTAGACAGGGGGTTGTACGAGCAGTACTTC. Amino acid sequence: CASSLDRGLYEQYF. J is TRBJ2-5 and V is TRBV27; 9 bases match TRBD1. The J call may be in error: the DNA end matches TRBJ2-7 better. CDR3 length equals 14 residues. Germline V gene lookup returns CDR1 MNHEY and CDR2 SMNVEV (reference sequence).

The CDR3 sequence is CASSLAGQSRAFF. The CDR3 DNA sequence: TGCGCCAGCAGCTTGGCAGGACAGAGTAGAGCTTTCTTT. The V and J genes are TRBV5-1 and TRBJ1-1, with D possibly being TRBD1 (6 bases). The CDR3 sequence is 13 residues long. Germline values: CDR1 SGHRS, CDR2 YFSETQ. Trimming removed 0 bases from V and 10 bases from J, with 13 bases in between.

The CDR3 DNA is TGTGCCAGCACGGCGAGCGGGAGCACAGATACGCAGTATTTT. Its translation: CASTASGSTDTQYF. The chain employs TRBV9 and TRBJ2-3; D is possibly TRBD2 (6 bases). The V end lost 6 bases, the J end lost 0 bases, and 11 bases lay between the germline ends. Germline-derived CDR1 and CDR2 are SGDLS and YYNGEE. CDR3 length: 14 amino acids.

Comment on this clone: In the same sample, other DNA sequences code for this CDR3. CDR3 in amino acids: CASSPGTGRMNTEAFF. The CDR3 DNA reads TGTGCCAGCAGCCCCGGGACAGGGCGGATGAACACTGAAGCTTTCTTT. The V and J genes are TRBV5-6 and TRBJ1-1; 9 nucleotides line up with TRBD1. This CDR3 region has 16 residues. CDR1 and CDR2 (germline): SGHDT, YYEEEE. V lost 4 bases to trimming and J lost 0 bases; unmatched junction nucleotides: 7.

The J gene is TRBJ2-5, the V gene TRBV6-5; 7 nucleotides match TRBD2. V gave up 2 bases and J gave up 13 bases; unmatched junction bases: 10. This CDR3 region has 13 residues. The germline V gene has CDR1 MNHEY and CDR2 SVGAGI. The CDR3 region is CASSYVGGVPTYF. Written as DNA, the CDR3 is TGTGCCAGCAGTTACGTGGGGGGGGTACCCACGTACTTC.

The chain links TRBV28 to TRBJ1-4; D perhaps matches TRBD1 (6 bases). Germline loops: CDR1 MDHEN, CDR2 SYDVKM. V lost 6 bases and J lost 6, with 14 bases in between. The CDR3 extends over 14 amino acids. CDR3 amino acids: CASSLYRVDEKLFF. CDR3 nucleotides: TGTGCCAGCAGCCTATACAGGGTCGATGAAAAACTGTTTTTT.

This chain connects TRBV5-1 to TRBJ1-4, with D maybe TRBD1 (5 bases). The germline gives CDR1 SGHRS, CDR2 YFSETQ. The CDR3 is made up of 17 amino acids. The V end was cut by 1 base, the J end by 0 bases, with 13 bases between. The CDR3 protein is CASSLRGEKATNEKLFF. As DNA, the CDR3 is TGCGCCAGCAGCTTGCGGGGGGAGAAAGCAACTAATGAAAAACTGTTTTTT.

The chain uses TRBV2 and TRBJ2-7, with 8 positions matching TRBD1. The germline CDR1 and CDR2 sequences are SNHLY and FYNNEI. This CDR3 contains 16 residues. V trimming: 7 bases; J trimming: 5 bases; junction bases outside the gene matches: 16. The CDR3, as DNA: TGTGCCAGCATAGTTGAGGGTTTGACAGGGGTAAACGAGCAGTACTTC. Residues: CASIVEGLTGVNEQYF. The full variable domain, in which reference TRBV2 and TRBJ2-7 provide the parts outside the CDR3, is EPEVTQTPSHQVTQMGQEVILRCVPISNHLYFYWYRQILGQKVEFLVSFYNNEISEKSEIFDDQFSVERPDGSNFTLKIRSTKLEDSAMYFCASIVEGLTGVNEQYFGPGTRLTVT.

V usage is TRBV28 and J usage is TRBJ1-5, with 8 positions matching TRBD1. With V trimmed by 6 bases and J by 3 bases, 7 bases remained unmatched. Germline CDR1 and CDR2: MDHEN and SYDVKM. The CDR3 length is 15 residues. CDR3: CASRADREYNQPQHF. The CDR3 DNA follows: TGTGCCAGCAGGGCGGACAGGGAATACAATCAGCCCCAGCATTTT.

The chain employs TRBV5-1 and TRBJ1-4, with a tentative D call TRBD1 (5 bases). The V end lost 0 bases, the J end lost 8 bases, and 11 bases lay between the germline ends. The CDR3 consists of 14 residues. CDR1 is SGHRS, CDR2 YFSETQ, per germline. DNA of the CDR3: TGCGCCAGCAGCTTGGGTTCAGGGCAGGAAAAACTGTTTTTT. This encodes CASSLGSGQEKLFF.

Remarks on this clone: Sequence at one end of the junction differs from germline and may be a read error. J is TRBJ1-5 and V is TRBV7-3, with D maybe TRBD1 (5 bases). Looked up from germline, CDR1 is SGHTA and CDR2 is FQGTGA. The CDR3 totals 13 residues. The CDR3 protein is CASSVQGNQLQHF. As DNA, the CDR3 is TGTGCCAGCAGTGTTCAGGGCAATCAGCTCCAGCATTTT.

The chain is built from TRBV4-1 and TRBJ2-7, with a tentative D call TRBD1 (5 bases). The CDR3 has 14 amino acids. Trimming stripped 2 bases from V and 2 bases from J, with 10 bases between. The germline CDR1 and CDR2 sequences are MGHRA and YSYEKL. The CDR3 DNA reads TGCGCCAGCAGCCAATCGCAGGGAACCTACGAGCAGTACTTC. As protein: CASSQSQGTYEQYF.

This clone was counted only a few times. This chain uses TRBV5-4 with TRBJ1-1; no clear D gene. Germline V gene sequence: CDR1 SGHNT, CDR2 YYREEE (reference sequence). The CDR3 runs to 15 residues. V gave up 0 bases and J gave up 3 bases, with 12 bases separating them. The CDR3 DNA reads TGTGCCAGCAGCTTGGATGTGGAGTCGGACACTGAAGCTTTCTTT. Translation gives CASSLDVESDTEAFF.

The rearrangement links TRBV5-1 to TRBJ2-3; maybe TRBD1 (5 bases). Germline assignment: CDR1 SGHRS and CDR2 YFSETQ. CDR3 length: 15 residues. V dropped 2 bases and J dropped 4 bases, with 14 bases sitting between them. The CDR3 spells CASSFRQGRADTQYF. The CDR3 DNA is TGCGCCAGCAGCTTCCGGCAGGGTAGGGCAGATACGCAGTATTTT.

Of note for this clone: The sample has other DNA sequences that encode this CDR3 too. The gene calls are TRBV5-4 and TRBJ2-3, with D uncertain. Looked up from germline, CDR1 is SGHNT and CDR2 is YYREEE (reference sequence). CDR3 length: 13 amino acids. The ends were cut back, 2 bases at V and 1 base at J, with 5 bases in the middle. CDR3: CASSFPGTDTQYF. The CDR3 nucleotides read TGTGCCAGCAGCTTCCCGGGCACAGATACGCAGTATTTT.

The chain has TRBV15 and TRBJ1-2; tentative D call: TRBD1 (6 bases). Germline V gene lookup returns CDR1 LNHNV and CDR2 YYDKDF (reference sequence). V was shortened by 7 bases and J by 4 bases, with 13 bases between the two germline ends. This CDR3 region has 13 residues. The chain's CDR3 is CATNDRPPYGYTF. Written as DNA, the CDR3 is TGTGCCACCAACGACAGGCCGCCCTATGGCTACACCTTC.